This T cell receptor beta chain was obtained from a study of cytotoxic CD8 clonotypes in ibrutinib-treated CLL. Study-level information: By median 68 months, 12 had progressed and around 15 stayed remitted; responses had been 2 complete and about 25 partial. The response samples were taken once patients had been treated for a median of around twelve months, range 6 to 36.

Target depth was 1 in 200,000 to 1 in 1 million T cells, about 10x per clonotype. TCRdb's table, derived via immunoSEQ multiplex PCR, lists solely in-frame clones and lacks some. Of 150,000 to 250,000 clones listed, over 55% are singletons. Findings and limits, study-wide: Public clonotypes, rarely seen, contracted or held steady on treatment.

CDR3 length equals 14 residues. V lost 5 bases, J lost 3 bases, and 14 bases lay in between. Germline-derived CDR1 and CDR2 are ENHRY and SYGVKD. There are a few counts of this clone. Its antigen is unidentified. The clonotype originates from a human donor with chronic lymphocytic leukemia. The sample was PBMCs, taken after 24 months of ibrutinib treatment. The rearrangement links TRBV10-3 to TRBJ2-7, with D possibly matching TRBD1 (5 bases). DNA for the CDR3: TGTGCCATCAGTCCAGGGAAAAACGGCTACGAGCAGTACTTC. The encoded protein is CAISPGKNGYEQYF.